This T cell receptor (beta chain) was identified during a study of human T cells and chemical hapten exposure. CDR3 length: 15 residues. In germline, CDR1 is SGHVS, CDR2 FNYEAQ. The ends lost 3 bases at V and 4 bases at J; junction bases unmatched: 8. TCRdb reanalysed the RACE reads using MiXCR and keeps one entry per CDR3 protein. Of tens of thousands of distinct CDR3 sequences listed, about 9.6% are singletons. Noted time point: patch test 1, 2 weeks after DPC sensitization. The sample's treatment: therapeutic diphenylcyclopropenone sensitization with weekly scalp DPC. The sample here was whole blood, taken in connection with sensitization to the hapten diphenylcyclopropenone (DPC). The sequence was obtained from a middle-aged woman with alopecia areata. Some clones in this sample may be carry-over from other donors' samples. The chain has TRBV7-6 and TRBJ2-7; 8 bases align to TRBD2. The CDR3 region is CASSLDGGALYEQYF. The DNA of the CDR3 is TGTGCCAGCAGCTTGGACGGGGGGGCCCTTTACGAGCAGTACTTC.